This T cell receptor (beta chain) was obtained from a study of blood T cells in healthy people across ages. General study points: Significant beta diversity loss was already apparent by age approximately 37, declining roughly linearly.

A second about 6 to 12 cycle PCR used barcoded and J-beta primers. Each cDNA was tagged by a template-switch adaptor containing 12 random nucleotides. TCRdb reprocessed the 5' RACE reads via MiXCR and lists one record per CDR3 protein. The table shows just over 800,000 distinct CDR3 sequences, with under 80% occurring only once. A remark on this clonotype: Its antigen is unidentified.

The sequence derives from a man aged 25-40 years in good health. What was sequenced was blood.

CDR3 DNA: TGTGCCAGCAGTTCACCCCTGGGAGGGCTAGATACGCAGTATTTT. Protein sequence: CASSSPLGGLDTQYF. This chain links TRBV6-6 with TRBJ2-3; the match to TRBD2 covers 7 bases. Per germline, CDR1 MNHNY and CDR2 SVGAGI (reference sequence). There are 15 residues in the CDR3. With 4 bases clipped from V and 5 bases from J, the junction kept 9 bases outside the gene matches.